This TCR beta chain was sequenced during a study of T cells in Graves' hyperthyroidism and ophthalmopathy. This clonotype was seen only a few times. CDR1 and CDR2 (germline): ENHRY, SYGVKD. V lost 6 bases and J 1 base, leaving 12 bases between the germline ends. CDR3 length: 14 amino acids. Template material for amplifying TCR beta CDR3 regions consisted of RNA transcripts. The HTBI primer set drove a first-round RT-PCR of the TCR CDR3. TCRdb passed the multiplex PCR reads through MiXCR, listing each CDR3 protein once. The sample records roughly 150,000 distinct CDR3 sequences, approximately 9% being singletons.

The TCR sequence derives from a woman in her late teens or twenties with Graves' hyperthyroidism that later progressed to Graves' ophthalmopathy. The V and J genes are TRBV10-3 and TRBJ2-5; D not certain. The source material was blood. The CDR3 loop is CAISPRSFQETQYF. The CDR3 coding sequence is TGTGCCATCAGCCCCCGGTCCTTCCAAGAGACCCAGTACTTC.